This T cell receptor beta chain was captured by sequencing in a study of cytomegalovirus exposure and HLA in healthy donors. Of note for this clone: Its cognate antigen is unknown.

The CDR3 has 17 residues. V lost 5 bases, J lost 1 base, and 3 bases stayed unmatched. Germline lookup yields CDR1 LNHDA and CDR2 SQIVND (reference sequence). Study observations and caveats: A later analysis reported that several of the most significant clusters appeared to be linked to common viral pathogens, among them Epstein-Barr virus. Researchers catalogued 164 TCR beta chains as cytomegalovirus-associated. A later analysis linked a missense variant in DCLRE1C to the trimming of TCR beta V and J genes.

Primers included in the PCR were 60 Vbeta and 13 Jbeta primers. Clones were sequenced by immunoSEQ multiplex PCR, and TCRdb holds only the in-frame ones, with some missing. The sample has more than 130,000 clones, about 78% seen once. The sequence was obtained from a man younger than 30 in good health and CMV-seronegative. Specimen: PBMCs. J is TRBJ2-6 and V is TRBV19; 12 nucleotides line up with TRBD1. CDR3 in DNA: TGTGCCAGTAGTTTGGGACAGGGGGCTTCTGGGGCCAACGTCCTGACTTTC. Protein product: CASSLGQGASGANVLTF.